The T cell receptor (beta chain) under discussion was sequenced for a study of control samples from healthy donors and cancer patients. Repertoires were generated with immunoSEQ multiplex PCR, while TCRdb's copy carries only in-frame clones and drops some. In the table there are 65,000 to 90,000 clones, about nine tenths of which are singletons. Germline V gene lookup returns CDR1 MNHEY and CDR2 SVGAGI. This CDR3 spans 15 amino acids. The V end was cut by 6 bases, the J end by 7 bases, with 16 bases between. The chain combines TRBV6-5 with TRBJ1-6, with a possible D match to TRBD1 (5 bases). The specimen was PBMCs. The sequence derives from a woman between 45 and 60 years old with colorectal cancer. DNA for the CDR3: TGTGCCAGCAGCCCATGGGGGGAACTCAATTCACCCCTCCACTTT. Translating it yields CASSPWGELNSPLHF.